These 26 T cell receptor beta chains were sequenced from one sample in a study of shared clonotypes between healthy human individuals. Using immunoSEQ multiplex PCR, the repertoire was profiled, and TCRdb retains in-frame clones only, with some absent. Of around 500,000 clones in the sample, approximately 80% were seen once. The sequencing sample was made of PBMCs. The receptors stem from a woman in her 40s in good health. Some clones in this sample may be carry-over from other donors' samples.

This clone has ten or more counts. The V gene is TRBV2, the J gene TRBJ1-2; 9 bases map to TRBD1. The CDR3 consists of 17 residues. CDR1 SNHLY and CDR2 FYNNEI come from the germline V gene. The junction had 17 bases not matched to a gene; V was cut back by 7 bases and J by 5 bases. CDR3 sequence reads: CASTLLDRGAGGYGYTF. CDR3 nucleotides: TGTGCCAGCACCCTCTTGGACAGGGGAGCGGGCGGGTATGGCTACACCTTC.

This CDR3 reads CASRRAGGSSSADTQYF. The CDR3 coding sequence is TGCGCCAGCAGAAGAGCGGGAGGGTCCTCTAGCGCAGATACGCAGTATTTT. The chain carries TRBV10-2 and TRBJ2-3; 10 positions match TRBD2. CDR3 length: 17 residues. Looked up from germline, CDR1 is WSHSY and CDR2 is SAAADI. The ends lost 6 bases at V and 4 bases at J; junction bases unmatched: 13.

The CDR3 DNA reads as TGTGCCAGCAGCGCGGAACTAGCGGGAGGGACAGATACGCAGTATTTT. Translating gives CASSAELAGGTDTQYF. The chain uses TRBV9 and TRBJ2-3, with 13 bases identical to TRBD2. J lost 3 bases, V lost 3 bases, and 4 bases had no gene match. CDR1 SGDLS and CDR2 YYNGEE come from the germline V gene. There are 16 residues in the CDR3.

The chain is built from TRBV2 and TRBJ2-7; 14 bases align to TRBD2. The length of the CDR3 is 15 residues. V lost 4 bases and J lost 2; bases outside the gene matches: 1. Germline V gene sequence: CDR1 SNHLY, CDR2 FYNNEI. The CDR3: CASSGGLAGAYEQYF. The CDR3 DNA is TGTGCCAGCAGTGGGGGACTAGCGGGAGCCTACGAGCAGTACTTC.

CDR3 loop: CASSIQGDTEAFF. CDR3 coding DNA: TGTGCCAGCAGCATACAGGGGGACACTGAAGCTTTCTTT. The genes are TRBV11-2 and TRBJ1-1, with 8 bases fitting TRBD1. The germline V gene encodes CDR1 SGHAT and CDR2 FQNNGV. CDR3 length: 13 residues. Trimming cost V 5 bases and J 3 bases; bases outside gene matches: 2.

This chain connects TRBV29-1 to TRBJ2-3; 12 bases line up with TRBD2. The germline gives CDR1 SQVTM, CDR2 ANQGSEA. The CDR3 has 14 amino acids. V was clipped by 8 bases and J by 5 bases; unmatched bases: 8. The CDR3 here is CSIQTSGSKDTQYF. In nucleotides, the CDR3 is TGCAGCATCCAGACTAGCGGGAGTAAAGATACGCAGTATTTT.

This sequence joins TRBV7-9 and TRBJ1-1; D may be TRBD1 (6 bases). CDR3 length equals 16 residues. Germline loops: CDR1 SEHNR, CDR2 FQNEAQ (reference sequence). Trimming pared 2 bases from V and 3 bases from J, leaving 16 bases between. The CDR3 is CASSLRGGLGDTEAFF. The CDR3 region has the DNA TGTGCCAGCAGCTTAAGGGGGGGGTTAGGTGACACTGAAGCTTTCTTT.

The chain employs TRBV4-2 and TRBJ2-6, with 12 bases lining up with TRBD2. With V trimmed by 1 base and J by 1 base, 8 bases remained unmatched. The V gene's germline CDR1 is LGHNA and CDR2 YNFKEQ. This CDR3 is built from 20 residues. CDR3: CASSQVPSGRAFSGANVLTF. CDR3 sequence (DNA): TGTGCCAGCAGCCAAGTTCCTAGCGGGAGGGCATTTTCTGGGGCCAACGTCCTGACTTTC.

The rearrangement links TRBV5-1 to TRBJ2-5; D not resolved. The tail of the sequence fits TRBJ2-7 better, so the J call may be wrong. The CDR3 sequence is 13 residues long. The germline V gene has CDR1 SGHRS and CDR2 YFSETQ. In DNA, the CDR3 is TGCGCCAGCACCTCCCCCCCAGCCTACGAGCAGTACTTC. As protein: CASTSPPAYEQYF.

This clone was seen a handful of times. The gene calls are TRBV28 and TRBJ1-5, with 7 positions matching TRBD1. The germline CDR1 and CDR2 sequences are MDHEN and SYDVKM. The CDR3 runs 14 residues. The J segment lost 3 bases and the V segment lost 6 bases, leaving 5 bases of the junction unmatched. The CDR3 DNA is TGTGCCAGCAGGCGGGGGACAGCCAATCAGCCCCAGCATTTT. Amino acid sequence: CASRRGTANQPQHF.

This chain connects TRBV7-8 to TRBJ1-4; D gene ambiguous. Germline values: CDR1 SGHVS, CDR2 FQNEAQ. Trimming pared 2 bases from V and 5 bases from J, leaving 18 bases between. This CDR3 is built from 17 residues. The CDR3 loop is CASSLIGRSIENEKLFF. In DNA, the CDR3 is TGTGCCAGCAGCTTAATTGGTCGCTCCATCGAAAATGAAAAACTGTTTTTT.

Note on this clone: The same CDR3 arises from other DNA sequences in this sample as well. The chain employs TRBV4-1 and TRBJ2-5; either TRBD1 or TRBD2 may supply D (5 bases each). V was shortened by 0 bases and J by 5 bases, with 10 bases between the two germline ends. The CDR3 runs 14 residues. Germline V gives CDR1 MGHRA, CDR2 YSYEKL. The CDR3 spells CASSQDRGRETQYF. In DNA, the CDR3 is TGCGCCAGCAGCCAAGATCGGGGCAGGGAGACCCAGTACTTC.

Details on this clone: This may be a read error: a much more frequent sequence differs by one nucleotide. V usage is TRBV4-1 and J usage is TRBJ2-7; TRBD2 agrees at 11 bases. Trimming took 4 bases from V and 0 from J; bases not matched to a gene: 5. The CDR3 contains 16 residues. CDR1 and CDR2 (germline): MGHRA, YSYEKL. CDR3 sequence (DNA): TGCGCCAGCAGCCCCGGGACTAGCGGAGACTCCTACGAGCAGTACTTC. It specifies CASSPGTSGDSYEQYF.

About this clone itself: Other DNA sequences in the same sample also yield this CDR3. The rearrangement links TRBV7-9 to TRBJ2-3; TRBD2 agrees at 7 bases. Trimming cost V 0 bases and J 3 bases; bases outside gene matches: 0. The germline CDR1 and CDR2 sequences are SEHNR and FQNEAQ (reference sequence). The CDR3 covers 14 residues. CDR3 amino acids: CASSLAGGTDTQYF. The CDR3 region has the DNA TGTGCCAGCAGCTTAGCGGGAGGGACAGATACGCAGTATTTT.

The CDR3 is CASNSSRDRSAMNTEAFF. CDR3 bases: TGTGCCAGCAACTCATCGAGGGACAGATCGGCCATGAACACTGAAGCTTTCTTT. The genes are TRBV11-3 and TRBJ1-1; 7 nucleotides align to TRBD1. The CDR3 extends over 18 amino acids. Trimming at V came to 7 bases and at J to 0 bases, leaving 17 bases not matched to a gene. CDR1 and CDR2 from the germline V gene are SGHNT and YENEEA. The complete variable domain, with remaining parts taken from reference TRBV11-3 and TRBJ1-1, reads EAGVVQSPRYKIIEKKQPVAFWCNPISGHNTLYWYLQNLGQGPELLIRYENEEAVDDSQLPKDRFSAERLKGVDSTLKIQPAELGDSAVYLCASNSSRDRSAMNTEAFFGQGTRLTVV.

The DNA of the CDR3 is TGTGCCAGCAGCCCACCGGGCCCTGGGAACACTGAAGCTTTCTTT. It specifies CASSPPGPGNTEAFF. The chain combines TRBV28 with TRBJ1-1, with D unresolved. The length of the CDR3 is 15 residues. From germline, CDR1 is MDHEN and CDR2 SYDVKM. The V end lost 6 bases, the J end lost 1 base, and 15 bases lay between the germline ends.

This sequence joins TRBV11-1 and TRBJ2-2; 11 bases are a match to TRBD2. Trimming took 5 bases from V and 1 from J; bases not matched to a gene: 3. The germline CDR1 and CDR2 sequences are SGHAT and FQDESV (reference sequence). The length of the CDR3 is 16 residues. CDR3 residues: CASSRSGRVNTGELFF. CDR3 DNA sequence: TGTGCCAGCAGCCGTAGCGGGAGGGTGAACACCGGGGAGCTGTTTTTT.

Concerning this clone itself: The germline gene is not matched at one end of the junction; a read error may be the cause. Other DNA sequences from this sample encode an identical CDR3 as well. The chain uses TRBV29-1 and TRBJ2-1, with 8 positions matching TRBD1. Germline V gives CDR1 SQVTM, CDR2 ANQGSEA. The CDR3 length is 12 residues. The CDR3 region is CSVARGLNEQFF. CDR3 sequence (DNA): TGCAGTGTTGCCAGGGGGCTGAATGAGCAGTTCTTC.

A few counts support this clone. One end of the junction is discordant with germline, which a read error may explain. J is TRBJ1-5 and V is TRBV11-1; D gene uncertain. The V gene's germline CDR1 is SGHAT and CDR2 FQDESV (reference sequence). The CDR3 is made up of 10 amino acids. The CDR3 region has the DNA TGTGGGATTAGCTATCAGCCCCAGCATTTT. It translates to CGISYQPQHF.

The DNA of the CDR3 is TGTGCCAGCTCACCACCGGCCGGGACAGAGCAGTTCTTC. It yields the protein CASSPPAGTEQFF. The rearrangement joins TRBV18 to TRBJ2-1; maybe TRBD1 (6 bases). Germline V CDR1 and CDR2: KGHSH, LQKENI. The V gene lost 0 bases and the J gene lost 10 bases, with 10 bases spanning the gap. The CDR3 contains 13 residues.

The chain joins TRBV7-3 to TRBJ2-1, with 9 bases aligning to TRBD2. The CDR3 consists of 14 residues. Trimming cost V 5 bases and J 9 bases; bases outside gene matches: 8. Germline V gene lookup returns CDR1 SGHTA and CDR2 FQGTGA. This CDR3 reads CASSPRGSGGEQFF. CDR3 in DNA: TGTGCCAGCAGCCCTCGGGGTAGCGGGGGTGAGCAGTTCTTC.

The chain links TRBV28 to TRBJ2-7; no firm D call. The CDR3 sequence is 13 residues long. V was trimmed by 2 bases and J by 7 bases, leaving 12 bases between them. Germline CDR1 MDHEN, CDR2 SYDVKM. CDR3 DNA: TGTGCCAGCAGTTTAGGGTACTTGAGGGAGCAGTACTTC. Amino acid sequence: CASSLGYLREQYF.

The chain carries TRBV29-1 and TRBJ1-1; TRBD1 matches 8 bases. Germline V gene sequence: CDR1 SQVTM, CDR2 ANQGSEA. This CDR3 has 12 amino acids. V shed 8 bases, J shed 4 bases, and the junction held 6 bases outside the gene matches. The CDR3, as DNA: TGCAGCTTTGGACAGGGAGCCACTGAAGCTTTCTTT. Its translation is CSFGQGATEAFF.

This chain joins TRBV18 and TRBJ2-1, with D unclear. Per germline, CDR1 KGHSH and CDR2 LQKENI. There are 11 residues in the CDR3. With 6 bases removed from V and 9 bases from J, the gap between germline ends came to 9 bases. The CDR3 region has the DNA TGTGCCAGCTCGTCGGGTATTGAGCAGTTCTTC. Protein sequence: CASSSGIEQFF.

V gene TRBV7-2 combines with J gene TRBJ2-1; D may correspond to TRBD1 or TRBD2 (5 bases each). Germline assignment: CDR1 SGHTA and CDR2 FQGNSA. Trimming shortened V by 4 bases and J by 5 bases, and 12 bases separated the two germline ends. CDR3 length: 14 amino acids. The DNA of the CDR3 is TGTGCCAGCAGCTCACCGGGACCCCACAATGAGCAGTTCTTC. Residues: CASSSPGPHNEQFF.

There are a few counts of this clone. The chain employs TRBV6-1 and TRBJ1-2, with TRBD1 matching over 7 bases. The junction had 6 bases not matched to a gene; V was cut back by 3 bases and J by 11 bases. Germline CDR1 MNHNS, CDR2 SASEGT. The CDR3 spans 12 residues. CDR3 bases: TGTGCCAGCAGTGAGCGACAGGGAAGGTACACCTTC. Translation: CASSERQGRYTF.